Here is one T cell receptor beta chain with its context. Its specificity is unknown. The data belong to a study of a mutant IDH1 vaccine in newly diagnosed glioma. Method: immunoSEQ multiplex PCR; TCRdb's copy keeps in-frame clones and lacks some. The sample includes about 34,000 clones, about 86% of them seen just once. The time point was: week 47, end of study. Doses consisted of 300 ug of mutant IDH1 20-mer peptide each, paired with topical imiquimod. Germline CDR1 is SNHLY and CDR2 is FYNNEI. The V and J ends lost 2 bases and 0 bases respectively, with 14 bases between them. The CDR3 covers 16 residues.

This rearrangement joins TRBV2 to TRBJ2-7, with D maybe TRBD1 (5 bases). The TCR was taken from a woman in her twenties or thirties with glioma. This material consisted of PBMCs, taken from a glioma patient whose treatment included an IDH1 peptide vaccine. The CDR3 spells CASSEQTDVSSYEQYF. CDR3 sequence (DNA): TGTGCCAGCAGTGAACAGACAGACGTTAGCTCCTACGAGCAGTACTTC.